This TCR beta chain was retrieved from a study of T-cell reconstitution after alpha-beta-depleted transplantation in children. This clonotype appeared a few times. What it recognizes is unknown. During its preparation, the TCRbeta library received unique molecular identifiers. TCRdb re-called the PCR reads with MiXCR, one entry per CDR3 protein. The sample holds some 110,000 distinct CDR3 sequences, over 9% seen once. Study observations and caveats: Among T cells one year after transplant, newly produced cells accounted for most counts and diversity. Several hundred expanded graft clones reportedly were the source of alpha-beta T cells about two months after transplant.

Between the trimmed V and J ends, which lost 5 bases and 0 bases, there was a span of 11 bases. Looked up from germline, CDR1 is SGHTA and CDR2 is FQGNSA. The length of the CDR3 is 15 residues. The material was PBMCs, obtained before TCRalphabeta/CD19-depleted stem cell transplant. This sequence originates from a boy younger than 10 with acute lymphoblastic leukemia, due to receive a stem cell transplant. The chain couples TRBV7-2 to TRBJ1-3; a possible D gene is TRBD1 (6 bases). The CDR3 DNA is TGTGCCAGCAGCCTACAGGGCTACTCTGGAAACACCATATATTTT. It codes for CASSLQGYSGNTIYF.